The present entry profiles one TCR beta chain with its context. This record belongs to a study of blood T cell repertoires in COVID-19. This study enrolled people aged about 18 to 95 from approximately 25 US geographic areas. Membership in each cohort depended on participant-reported clinical history. The protocol was immunoSEQ multiplex PCR, while the TCRdb copy is restricted to in-frame clones and leaves out a portion. The sample yields about 160,000 clones, approximately 82% seen once. Germline V gives CDR1 SGHDT, CDR2 YYEEEE. The CDR3 totals 19 residues. The junction had 18 bases not matched to a gene; V was cut back by 1 base and J by 7 bases.

The sequence came from a man between 60 and 75 years old who had recovered from COVID-19. Sequencing was carried out using PBMCs or T cells enriched from blood (not recorded which). This chain uses TRBV5-6 with TRBJ2-2, with TRBD1 identical over 8 bases. CDR3 DNA: TGTGCCAGCAGCTTGTATCTCACAGGGGGTATTGAGTTTGTCGGGGAGCTGTTTTTT. It encodes CASSLYLTGGIEFVGELFF.